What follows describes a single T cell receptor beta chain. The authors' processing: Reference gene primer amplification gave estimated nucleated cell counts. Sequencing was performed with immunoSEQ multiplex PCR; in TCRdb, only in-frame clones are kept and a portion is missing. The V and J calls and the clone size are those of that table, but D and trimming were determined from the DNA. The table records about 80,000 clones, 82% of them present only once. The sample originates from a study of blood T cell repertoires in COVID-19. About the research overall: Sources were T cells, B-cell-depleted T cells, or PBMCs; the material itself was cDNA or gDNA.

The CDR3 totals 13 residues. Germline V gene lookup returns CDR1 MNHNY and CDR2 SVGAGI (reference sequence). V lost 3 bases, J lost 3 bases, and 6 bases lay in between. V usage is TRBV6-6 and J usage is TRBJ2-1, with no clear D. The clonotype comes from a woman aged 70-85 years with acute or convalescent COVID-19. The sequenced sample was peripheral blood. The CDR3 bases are TGTGCCAGCAGTTATGGCGGCTACAATGAGCAGTTCTTC. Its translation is CASSYGGYNEQFF.